Below, 4 T cell receptor beta chains from the same sample are listed, as sequenced in a study of graft-versus-host responses after intestinal transplantation. The repertoire was sequenced with immunoSEQ multiplex PCR; TCRdb's copy has only in-frame clones and lacks some. The sample holds under 55,000 clones, 91% seen once. Material: PBMCs, obtained 524 days after transplant. The source of these receptors is a human patient who received an intestinal transplant, so some T cells may come from the graft donor.

The chain carries TRBV5-1 and TRBJ2-1; 9 bases are shared with TRBD1. Germline V gives CDR1 SGHRS, CDR2 YFSETQ. This CDR3 region has 15 residues. Germline trimming cut 4 bases from V and 3 bases from J; bases unmatched to any gene: 5. CDR3 protein: CASSIGQGFYNEQFF. CDR3 in DNA: TGCGCCAGCAGCATAGGACAGGGGTTCTACAATGAGCAGTTCTTC.

The J gene is TRBJ2-7, the V gene TRBV7-2; D uncertain. With 8 bases removed from V and 0 bases from J, the gap between germline ends came to 23 bases. Germline CDR1 and CDR2: SGHTA and FQGNSA. The CDR3 is 17 amino acids. The chain's CDR3 is CASSRGPEAPSSYEQYF. The DNA of the CDR3 is TGTGCCAGCTCACGCGGCCCCGAAGCGCCAAGCTCCTACGAGCAGTACTTC.

V is TRBV19 and J is TRBJ2-1, with D possibly being TRBD2 (6 bases). The ends were cut back, 5 bases at V and 8 bases at J, with 13 bases in the middle. The germline CDR1 and CDR2 sequences are LNHDA and SQIVND (reference sequence). CDR3 length: 13 residues. The CDR3: CASSREPGYEQFF. CDR3 in DNA: TGTGCCAGTAGTCGGGAGCCGGGCTATGAGCAGTTCTTC.

The J gene is TRBJ2-1, the V gene TRBV11-2, with D perhaps matching TRBD1 (6 bases). Germline V gives CDR1 SGHAT, CDR2 FQNNGV. This CDR3 spans 15 amino acids. Deletions cut 6 bases from V and 6 bases from J, with 18 bases between. Here the CDR3 DNA reads TGTGCCAGCAGTTCCGGGACAAGTAACGTCAATGAGCAGTTCTTC. Amino acids: CASSSGTSNVNEQFF. Combining the CDR3 with reference TRBV11-2 and TRBJ2-1 gives the whole variable domain EAGVAQSPRYKIIEKRQSVAFWCNPISGHATLYWYQQILGQGPKLLIQFQNNGVVDDSQLPKDRFSAERLKGVDSTLKIQPAKLEDSAVYLCASSSGTSNVNEQFFGPGTRLTVL.